These 12 T cell receptor beta chains originate from one sample sequenced in a study of CD8+ T cells in alopecia areata. Treatment noted: oral pan-JAK inhibitor, 5-10 mg twice daily. Reverse transcribed after extraction, RNA yielded cDNA as the sequencing template. Only in-frame clones appear in the TCRdb table, and some are missing; sequencing was by immunoSEQ multiplex PCR. The data contain under 350,000 clones, roughly 60% of them seen just once; the ten biggest clones take up about 1.8%. Sequencing was performed on CD4+ T cells sorted from blood, taken at week 24, from a patient treated with tofacitinib. These receptors were collected from a human donor with alopecia areata.

The V and J genes are TRBV7-2 and TRBJ2-1; D unclear. The germline gives CDR1 SGHTA, CDR2 FQGNSA. The CDR3 sequence is 16 residues long. The V gene lost 7 bases and the J gene lost 3 bases, with 19 bases spanning the gap. The CDR3 coding sequence is TGTGCCAGCACCCCTCAATTGGTCTCCGACTACAATGAGCAGTTCTTC. This codes for CASTPQLVSDYNEQFF.

V is TRBV5-6 and J is TRBJ2-7; 10 bases align to TRBD1. CDR1 and CDR2 (germline): SGHDT, YYEEEE. This CDR3 is built from 14 residues. The V and J ends lost 2 bases and 4 bases, in that order; junction bases with no gene match: 3. As DNA, the CDR3 is TGTGCCAGCAGCTTCGGGACAGGGGATTACGAGCAGTACTTC. It specifies CASSFGTGDYEQYF.

The J gene is TRBJ2-7, the V gene TRBV30; no clear D gene. CDR3 length: 14 amino acids. Germline CDR1 reads GTSNPN; CDR2 reads SVGIG (reference sequence). Trimming cost V 3 bases and J 0 bases, with 12 bases left between them. The CDR3 nucleotides are TGTGCCTGGAGGCCCCTCGGCGGCTCCTACGAGCAGTACTTC. Translating gives CAWRPLGGSYEQYF.

The CDR3 sequence: CASRVGTGELFF. The CDR3 coding sequence is TGCGCCAGCCGGGTCGGTACCGGGGAGCTGTTTTTT. This chain joins TRBV5-1 and TRBJ2-2; no firm D call. Trimming took off 7 bases at V and 5 bases at J, with 9 bases between the two ends. CDR3 length: 12 amino acids. The germline gives CDR1 SGHRS, CDR2 YFSETQ.

The V and J genes are TRBV10-3 and TRBJ2-2; D uncertain. The CDR3 loop spans 15 amino acids. Trimming pared 5 bases from V and 2 bases from J, leaving 12 bases between. CDR1 and CDR2 from the germline V gene are ENHRY and SYGVKD. DNA for the CDR3: TGTGCCATCAGTCCCGACCGATTTAACACCGGGGAGCTGTTTTTT. This translates into CAISPDRFNTGELFF.

The CDR3 sequence is CASSYSGDYNSPLHF. The CDR3 DNA is TGTGCCAGCAGTTATTCGGGCGACTATAATTCACCCCTCCACTTT. The chain links TRBV6-5 to TRBJ1-6; D unresolved. The CDR3 has 15 residues. Trimming removed 3 bases at V and 3 bases at J, with 9 bases between. Germline V gives CDR1 MNHEY, CDR2 SVGAGI.

This clone is a singleton in its sample. The chain is built from TRBV25-1 and TRBJ1-2; D is ambiguous. This CDR3 is 15 amino acids long. Germline V CDR1 and CDR2: MGHDK, SYGVNS. V lost 3 bases to trimming and J lost 2 bases, with 13 bases between them. The CDR3 DNA reads as TGTGCCAGCAGTGATACCCCGGAACGGAACTATGGCTACACCTTC. Translating gives CASSDTPERNYGYTF.

This clone was observed a handful of times. V and J are TRBV30 and TRBJ2-7; the D is unclear. This CDR3 region has 13 residues. The germline gives CDR1 GTSNPN, CDR2 SVGIG (reference sequence). The V and J ends lost 0 bases and 6 bases respectively, with 12 bases between them. The DNA for the CDR3 is TGTGCCTGGAGTGTACTCTGGGTTTCCGAGCAGTACTTC. Its translation: CAWSVLWVSEQYF.

This clone has just a few counts. The V gene is TRBV10-3, the J gene TRBJ2-2; perhaps TRBD1 as D (6 bases). CDR1 and CDR2 (germline): ENHRY, SYGVKD. This CDR3 contains 12 residues. Trimming removed 6 bases at V and 5 bases at J, with 7 bases between. CDR3 sequence reads: CAISGTTGELFF. The CDR3 DNA reads TGTGCCATCAGCGGGACAACCGGGGAGCTGTTTTTT.

V and J are TRBV6-5 and TRBJ2-7, with TRBD2 matching over 7 bases. V was pared by 11 bases and J by 0 bases, with 10 bases of the junction left unmatched. Germline-derived CDR1 and CDR2 are MNHEY and SVGAGI. The CDR3 length is 14 residues. This chain's CDR3 is CALHNGRSSYEQYF. CDR3 coding DNA: TGTGCCCTTCACAACGGGAGGAGCTCCTACGAGCAGTACTTC.

V usage is TRBV30 and J usage is TRBJ1-4; D is ambiguous. With 0 bases removed from V and 3 bases from J, the gap between germline ends came to 11 bases. The CDR3 contains 15 residues. The germline gives CDR1 GTSNPN, CDR2 SVGIG (reference sequence). This CDR3 is CAWSVWEGANEKLFF. CDR3 DNA: TGTGCCTGGAGTGTATGGGAGGGCGCTAATGAAAAACTGTTTTTT. Combining the CDR3 with reference TRBV30 and TRBJ1-4 gives the whole variable domain SQTIHQWPATLVQPVGSPLSLECTVEGTSNPNLYWYRQAAGRGLQLLFYSVGIGQISSEVPQNLSASRPQDRQFILSSKKLLLSDSGFYLCAWSVWEGANEKLFFGSGTQLSVL.

This sequence joins TRBV7-2 and TRBJ1-2; weak D call: TRBD1 (6 bases). The CDR3 has 15 amino acids. CDR1 SGHTA and CDR2 FQGNSA come from the germline V gene. V lost 0 bases, J lost 2 bases, and 10 bases lay in between. The CDR3 sequence is CASSLAGTGNYGYTF. CDR3 nucleotide sequence: TGTGCCAGCAGCTTAGCAGGAACAGGGAACTATGGCTACACCTTC.